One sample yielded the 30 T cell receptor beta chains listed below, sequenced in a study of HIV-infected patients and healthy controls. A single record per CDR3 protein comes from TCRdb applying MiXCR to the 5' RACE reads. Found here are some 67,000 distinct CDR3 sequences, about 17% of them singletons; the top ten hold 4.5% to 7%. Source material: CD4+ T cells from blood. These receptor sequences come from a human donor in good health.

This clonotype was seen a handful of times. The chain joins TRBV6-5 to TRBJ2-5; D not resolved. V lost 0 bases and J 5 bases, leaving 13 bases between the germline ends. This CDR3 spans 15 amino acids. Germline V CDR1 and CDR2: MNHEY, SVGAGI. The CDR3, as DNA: TGTGCCAGCAGTTACTCGAAGGTCCAAGGGGAGACCCAGTACTTC. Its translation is CASSYSKVQGETQYF.

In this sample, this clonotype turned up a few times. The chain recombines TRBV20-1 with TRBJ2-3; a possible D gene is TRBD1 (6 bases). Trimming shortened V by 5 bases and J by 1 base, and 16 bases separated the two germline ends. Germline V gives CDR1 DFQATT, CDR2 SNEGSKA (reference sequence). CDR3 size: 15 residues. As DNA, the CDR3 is TGCAGTGCTGACTTTGGGGGCGAGGGCACAGATACGCAGTATTTT. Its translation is CSADFGGEGTDTQYF.

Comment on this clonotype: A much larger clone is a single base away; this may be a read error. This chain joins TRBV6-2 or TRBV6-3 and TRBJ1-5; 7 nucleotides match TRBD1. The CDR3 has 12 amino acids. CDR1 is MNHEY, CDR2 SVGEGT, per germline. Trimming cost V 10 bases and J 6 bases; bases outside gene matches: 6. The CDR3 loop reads CAMRQGRQPQHF. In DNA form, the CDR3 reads TGTGCCATGAGACAGGGCCGTCAGCCCCAGCATTTT.

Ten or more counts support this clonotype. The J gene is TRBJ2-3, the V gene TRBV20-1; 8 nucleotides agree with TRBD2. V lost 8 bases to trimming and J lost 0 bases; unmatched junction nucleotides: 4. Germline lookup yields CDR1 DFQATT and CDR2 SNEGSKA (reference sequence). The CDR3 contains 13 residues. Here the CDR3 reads CSPTGGSTDTQYF. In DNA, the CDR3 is TGCAGTCCCACGGGAGGGAGCACAGATACGCAGTATTTT.

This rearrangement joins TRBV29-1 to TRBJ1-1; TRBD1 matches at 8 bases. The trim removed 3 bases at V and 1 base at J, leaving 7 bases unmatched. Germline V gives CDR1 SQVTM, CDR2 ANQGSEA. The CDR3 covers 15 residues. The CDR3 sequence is CSVDGRGTGNTEAFF. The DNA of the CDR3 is TGCAGCGTTGATGGTCGGGGGACAGGGAACACTGAAGCTTTCTTT.

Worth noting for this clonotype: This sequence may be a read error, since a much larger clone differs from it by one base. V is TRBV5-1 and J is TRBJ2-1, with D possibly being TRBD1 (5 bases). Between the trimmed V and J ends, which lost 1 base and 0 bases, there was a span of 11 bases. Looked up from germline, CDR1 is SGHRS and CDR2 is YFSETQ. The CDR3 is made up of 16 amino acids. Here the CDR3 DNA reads TGCGCCAGCAGCTTGATAGGTAGGGGCTCCTACAATGAGCAGTTCTTC. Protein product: CASSLIGRGSYNEQFF.

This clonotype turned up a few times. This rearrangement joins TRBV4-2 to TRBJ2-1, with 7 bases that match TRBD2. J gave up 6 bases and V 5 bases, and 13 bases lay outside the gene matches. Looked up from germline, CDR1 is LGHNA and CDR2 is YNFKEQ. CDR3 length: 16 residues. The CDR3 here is CASSTESGMMRNEQFF. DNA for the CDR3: TGTGCCAGCAGCACAGAAAGCGGGATGATGCGCAATGAGCAGTTCTTC.

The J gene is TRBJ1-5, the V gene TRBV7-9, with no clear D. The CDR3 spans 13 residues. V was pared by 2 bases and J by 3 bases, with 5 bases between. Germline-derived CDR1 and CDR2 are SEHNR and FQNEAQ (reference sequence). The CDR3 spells CASSLQDNQPQHF. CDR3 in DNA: TGTGCCAGCAGCTTACAAGACAATCAGCCCCAGCATTTT.

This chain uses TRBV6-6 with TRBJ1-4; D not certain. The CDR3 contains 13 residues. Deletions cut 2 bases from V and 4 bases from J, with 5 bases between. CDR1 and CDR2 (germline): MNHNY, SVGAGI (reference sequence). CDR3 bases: TGTGCCAGCAGTTACCAAGATAATGAAAAACTGTTTTTT. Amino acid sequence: CASSYQDNEKLFF.

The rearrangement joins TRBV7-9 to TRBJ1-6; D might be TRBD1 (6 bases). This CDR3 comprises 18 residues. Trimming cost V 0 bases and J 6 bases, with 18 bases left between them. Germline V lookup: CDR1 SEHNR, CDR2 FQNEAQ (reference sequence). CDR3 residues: CASSLASSGQKSNSPLHF. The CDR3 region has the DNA TGTGCCAGCAGCTTAGCATCCTCCGGACAGAAATCTAATTCACCCCTCCACTTT.

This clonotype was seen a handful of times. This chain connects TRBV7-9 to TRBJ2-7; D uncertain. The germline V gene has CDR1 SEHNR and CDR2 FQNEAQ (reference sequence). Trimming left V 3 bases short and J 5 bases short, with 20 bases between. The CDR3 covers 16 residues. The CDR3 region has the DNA TGTGCCAGCAGCTTGGGCGTGGAGCGCACCCTTGACGAGCAGTACTTC. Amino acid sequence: CASSLGVERTLDEQYF.

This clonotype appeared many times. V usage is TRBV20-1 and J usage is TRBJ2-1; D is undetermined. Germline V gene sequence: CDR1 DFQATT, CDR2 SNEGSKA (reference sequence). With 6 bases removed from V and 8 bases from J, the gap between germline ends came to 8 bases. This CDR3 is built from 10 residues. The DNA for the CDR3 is TGCAGTGCGGGTCGCGATGAGCAGTTCTTC. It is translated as CSAGRDEQFF.

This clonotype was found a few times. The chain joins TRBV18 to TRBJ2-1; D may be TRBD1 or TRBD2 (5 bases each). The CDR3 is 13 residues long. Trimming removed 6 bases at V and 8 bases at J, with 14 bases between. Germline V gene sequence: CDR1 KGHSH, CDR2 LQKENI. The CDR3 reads CASSTYGDDEQFF. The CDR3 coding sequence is TGTGCCAGCTCCACCTATGGGGACGATGAGCAGTTCTTC.

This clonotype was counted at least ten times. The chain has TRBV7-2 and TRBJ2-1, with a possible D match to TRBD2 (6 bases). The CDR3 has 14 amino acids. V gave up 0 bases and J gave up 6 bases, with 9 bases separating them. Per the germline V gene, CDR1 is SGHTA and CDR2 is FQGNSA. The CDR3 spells CASSLARESNEQFF. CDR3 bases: TGTGCCAGCAGCTTAGCTCGGGAGTCCAATGAGCAGTTCTTC.

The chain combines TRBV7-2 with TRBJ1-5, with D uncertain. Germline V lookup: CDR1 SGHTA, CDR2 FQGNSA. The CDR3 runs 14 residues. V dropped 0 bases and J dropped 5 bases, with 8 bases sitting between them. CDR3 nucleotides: TGTGCCAGCAGCTTAGCGCCAAGGGATCAGCCCCAGCATTTT. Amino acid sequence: CASSLAPRDQPQHF.

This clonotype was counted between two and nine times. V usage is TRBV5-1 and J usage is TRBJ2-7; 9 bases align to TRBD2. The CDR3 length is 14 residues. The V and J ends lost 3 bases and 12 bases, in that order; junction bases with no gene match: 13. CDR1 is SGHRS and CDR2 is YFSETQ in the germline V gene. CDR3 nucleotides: TGCGCCAGCAGCTCCCAGACTAGCGGTCCCCATAGGTACTTC. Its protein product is CASSSQTSGPHRYF.

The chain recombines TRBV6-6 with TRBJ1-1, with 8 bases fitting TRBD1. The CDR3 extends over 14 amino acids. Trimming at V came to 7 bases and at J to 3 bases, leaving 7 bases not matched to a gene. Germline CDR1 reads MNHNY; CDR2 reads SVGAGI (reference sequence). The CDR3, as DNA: TGTGCCAGCAAGGACAGGGCGGAATACACTGAAGCTTTCTTT. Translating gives CASKDRAEYTEAFF.

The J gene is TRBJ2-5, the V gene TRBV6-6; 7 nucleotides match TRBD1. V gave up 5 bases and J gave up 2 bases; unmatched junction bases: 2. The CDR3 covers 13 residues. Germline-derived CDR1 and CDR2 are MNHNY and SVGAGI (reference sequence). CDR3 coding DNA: TGTGCCAGCAGTATGGGACAGCAAGAGACCCAGTACTTC. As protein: CASSMGQQETQYF.

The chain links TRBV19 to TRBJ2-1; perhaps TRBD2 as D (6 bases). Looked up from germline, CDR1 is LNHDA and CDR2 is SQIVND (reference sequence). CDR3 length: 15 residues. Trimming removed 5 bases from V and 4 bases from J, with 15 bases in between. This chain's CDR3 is CASSSPGVGYNEQFF. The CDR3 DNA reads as TGTGCCAGTAGTTCTCCGGGAGTAGGATACAATGAGCAGTTCTTC.

The CDR3 sequence: CASTLTESSYNEQFF. CDR3 nucleotide sequence: TGTGCCAGCACCCTGACCGAGAGCTCCTACAATGAGCAGTTCTTC. V is TRBV7-8 and J is TRBJ2-1, with unresolved D. The germline V gene encodes CDR1 SGHVS and CDR2 FQNEAQ. The V gene lost 7 bases and the J gene lost 0 bases, with 13 bases spanning the gap. This CDR3 region has 15 residues.

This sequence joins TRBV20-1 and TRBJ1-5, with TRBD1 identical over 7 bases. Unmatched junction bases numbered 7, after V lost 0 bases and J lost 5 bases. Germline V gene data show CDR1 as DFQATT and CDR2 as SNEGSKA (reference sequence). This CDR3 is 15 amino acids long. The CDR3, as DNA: TGCAGTGCTAGAGACCGACAGGGAGACGATCAGCCCCAGCATTTT. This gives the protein CSARDRQGDDQPQHF.

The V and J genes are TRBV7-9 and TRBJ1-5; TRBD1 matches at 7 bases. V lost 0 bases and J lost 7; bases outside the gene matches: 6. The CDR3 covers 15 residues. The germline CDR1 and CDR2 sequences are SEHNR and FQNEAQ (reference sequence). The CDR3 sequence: CASSLAGGGGQPQHF. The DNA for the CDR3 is TGTGCCAGCAGCTTAGCAGGGGGCGGCGGGCAGCCCCAGCATTTT.

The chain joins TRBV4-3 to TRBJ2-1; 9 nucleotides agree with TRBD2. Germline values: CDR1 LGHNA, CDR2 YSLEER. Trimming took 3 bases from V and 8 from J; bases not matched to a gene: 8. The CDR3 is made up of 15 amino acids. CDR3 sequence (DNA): TGCGCCAGCAGCCAGAAGTTAGCGGGAGCCCATGAGCAGTTCTTC. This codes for CASSQKLAGAHEQFF.

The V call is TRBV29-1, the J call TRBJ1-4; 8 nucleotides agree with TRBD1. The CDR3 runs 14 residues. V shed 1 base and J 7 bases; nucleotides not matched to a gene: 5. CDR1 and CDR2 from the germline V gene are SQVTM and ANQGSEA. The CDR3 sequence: CSVEGTGSSEKLFF. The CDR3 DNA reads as TGCAGCGTTGAAGGGACAGGGTCTAGTGAAAAACTGTTTTTT.

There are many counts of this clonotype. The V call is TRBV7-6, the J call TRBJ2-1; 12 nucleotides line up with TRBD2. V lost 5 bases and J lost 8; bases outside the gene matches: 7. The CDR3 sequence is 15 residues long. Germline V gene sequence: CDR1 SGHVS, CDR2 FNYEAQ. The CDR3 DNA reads TGTGCCAGCAGCCGCGGACTAGCGGGGTCGGATGAGCAGTTCTTC. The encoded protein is CASSRGLAGSDEQFF.

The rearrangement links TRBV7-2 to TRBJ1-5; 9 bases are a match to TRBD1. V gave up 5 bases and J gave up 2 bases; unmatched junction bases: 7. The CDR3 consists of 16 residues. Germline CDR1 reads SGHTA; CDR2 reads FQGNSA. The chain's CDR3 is CASSPEQGARNQPQHF. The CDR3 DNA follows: TGTGCCAGCAGCCCAGAACAGGGGGCGCGCAATCAGCCCCAGCATTTT.

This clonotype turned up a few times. The DNA for the CDR3 is TGCAGTGTCCGACAGGACCCCAACATTCAGTACTTC. As protein: CSVRQDPNIQYF. The chain employs TRBV20-1 and TRBJ2-4, with D possibly TRBD1 on 6 matching bases. Deletions cut 7 bases from V and 7 bases from J, with 14 bases between. Germline V gene sequence: CDR1 DFQATT, CDR2 SNEGSKA (reference sequence). The CDR3 loop spans 12 amino acids.

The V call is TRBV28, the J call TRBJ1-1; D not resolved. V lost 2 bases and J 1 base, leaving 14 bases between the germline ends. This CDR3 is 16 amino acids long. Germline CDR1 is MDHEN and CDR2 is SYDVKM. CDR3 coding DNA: TGTGCCAGCAGTTTAAACCTAGGTCCGCCGAACACTGAAGCTTTCTTT. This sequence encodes CASSLNLGPPNTEAFF.

The CDR3 here is CASSQGAAGTEAFF. The CDR3 region has the DNA TGTGCCAGCAGTCAGGGGGCTGCGGGAACTGAAGCTTTCTTT. This chain links TRBV28 with TRBJ1-1; the match to TRBD1 covers 8 bases. Trimming cost V 5 bases and J 5 bases; bases outside gene matches: 7. The germline V gene has CDR1 MDHEN and CDR2 SYDVKM. The CDR3 is 14 residues long.

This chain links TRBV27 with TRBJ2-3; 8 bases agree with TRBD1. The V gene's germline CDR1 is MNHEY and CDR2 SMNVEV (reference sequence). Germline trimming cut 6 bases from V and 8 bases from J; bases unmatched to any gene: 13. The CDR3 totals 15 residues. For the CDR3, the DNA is TGTGCCAGCAGCTTCTTAGGACAGGGATTTGGTACGCAGTATTTT. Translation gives CASSFLGQGFGTQYF.